This section outlines one TCR beta chain sequence together with its context. The target antigen is unknown. Clones were sequenced by immunoSEQ multiplex PCR, and TCRdb holds only the in-frame ones, with some missing. This repertoire shows 45,000 to 55,000 clones, roughly 85% found once; its top ten account for about 7%. This sample was included in a study of cytomegalovirus exposure and HLA in healthy donors. About the research overall: According to later analysis, the same platform produced the 130 or so validation and 666 first-cohort repertoires. Study results and caveats: Some public TCRs appeared in many individuals, while most sequences were rare. In vitro confirmation showed a few CMV-associated chains to be CMV antigen specific.

The CDR3 is 15 amino acids. The V and J ends lost 3 bases and 4 bases respectively, with 12 bases between them. Germline lookup yields CDR1 SGHVS and CDR2 FQNEAQ. The donors were part of the validation cohort of more than 90 subjects. That cohort was separate from the first cohort, which comprised 666 subjects. The sample consisted of PBMCs. The sequence derives from a woman between 25 and 40 years old in good health and CMV-seronegative. The chain links TRBV7-8 to TRBJ2-2; a possible D gene is TRBD1 (6 bases). The chain's CDR3 is CASSFRDTSTGELFF. In DNA, the CDR3 is TGTGCCAGCAGCTTTCGGGACACCTCCACCGGGGAGCTGTTTTTT.